This TCR beta chain was profiled in a study of neurological immune-mediated disorders. General observations from the study: HTLV-1-associated myelopathy had the most TCR clonal expansion, whereas multiple sclerosis had the least (lower than in healthy controls).

This clonotype was recorded many times. What it binds is not known. The authors produced cDNA by 5'RACE using 10-nucleotide random UMIs. Every sequencing run produced over 180 million TCR-beta sequences, and the sequences from any one run covered 15-18 subjects. TCRdb passed the 5' RACE reads through MiXCR, listing each CDR3 protein once. The data contain about 53,000 distinct CDR3 sequences, around a sixth of them singletons. Stored at -80 C, 2 million PBMCs were the source of the unsorted libraries. The sequenced sample was PBMCs. The TCR was taken from a man in his 60s in good health.

The CDR3 DNA reads as TGCGCCAGCACGAGCGGGTATTTCCCCCCCCCCAGCACAGATACGCAGTATTTT. It codes for CASTSGYFPPPSTDTQYF. The V and J genes are TRBV5-1 and TRBJ2-3, with TRBD2 as a possible D gene (6 bases). The CDR3 is made up of 18 amino acids. Germline CDR1 reads SGHRS; CDR2 reads YFSETQ. Trimming pared 6 bases from V and 0 bases from J, leaving 23 bases between.